Following are 5 T cell receptor beta chains from one sample sequenced in a study of cytomegalovirus exposure and HLA in healthy donors. The PCR was carried out with 60 Vbeta primers and 13 Jbeta primers. TCRdb's copy holds only in-frame clones and misses some; the assay was immunoSEQ multiplex PCR. The table includes 120,000 to 150,000 clones, about 83% detected once. The sample consisted of PBMCs. All receptors come from a man between 40 and 49 years old in good health and CMV-seropositive.

This clone was seen more than once but under ten times. The chain carries TRBV2 and TRBJ2-2, with TRBD2 matching over 7 bases. The CDR3 loop spans 11 amino acids. The V gene's germline CDR1 is SNHLY and CDR2 FYNNEI. Trimming took 8 bases from V and 9 from J; bases not matched to a gene: 3. The CDR3 loop reads CASGRARELFF. CDR3 bases: TGTGCCAGCGGGAGGGCCCGGGAGCTGTTTTTT.

This sequence joins TRBV21-1 and TRBJ1-2. TRBV21-1 is termed a pseudogene. This CDR3 is 11 amino acids long. CDR3 nucleotide sequence: TGTGCCAGCAGCAACGCGAGAACTTACACCTTC. Its protein product is CASSNARTYTF.

This clone appeared once. J is TRBJ2-1 and V is TRBV7-9; 10 bases are a match to TRBD2. The CDR3 is 16 residues long. J lost 5 bases, V lost 5 bases, and 9 bases had no gene match. The germline V gene encodes CDR1 SEHNR and CDR2 FQNEAQ (reference sequence). DNA for the CDR3: TGTGCCAGCAGCACCCCTAGCGGGAGTGGCGACAATGAGCAGTTCTTC. Encoded protein: CASSTPSGSGDNEQFF. Filled out from reference TRBV7-9 and TRBJ2-1, the complete variable domain reads DTGVSQNPRHKITKRGQNVTFRCDPISEHNRLYWYRQTLGQGPEFLTYFQNEAQLEKSRLLSDRFSAERPKGSFSTLEIQRTEQGDSAMYLCASSTPSGSGDNEQFFGPGTRLTVL.

J is TRBJ1-2 and V is TRBV19; the match to TRBD1 covers 8 bases. The CDR3 totals 14 residues. Germline CDR1 and CDR2: LNHDA and SQIVND (reference sequence). J gave up 8 bases and V 2 bases, and 7 bases lay outside the gene matches. CDR3 DNA sequence: TGTGCCAGTAGTATACCCGGGACAGGTCCGGGCTACACCTTC. It yields the protein CASSIPGTGPGYTF. Using reference TRBV19 and TRBJ1-2 for the parts outside the CDR3, the full variable domain is DGGITQSPKYLFRKEGQNVTLSCEQNLNHDAMYWYRQDPGQGLRLIYYSQIVNDFQKGDIAEGYSVSREKKESFPLTVTSAQKNPTAFYLCASSIPGTGPGYTFGSGTRLTVV.

The chain has TRBV5-1 and TRBJ2-2, with 7 bases that match TRBD2. There are 15 residues in the CDR3. Looked up from germline, CDR1 is SGHRS and CDR2 is YFSETQ. J gave up 3 bases and V 2 bases, and 4 bases lay outside the gene matches. The CDR3 coding sequence is TGCGCCAGCAGCTTCGGTAGCGGGTACACCGGGGAGCTGTTTTTT. This translates into CASSFGSGYTGELFF.